This entry concerns a single TCR beta chain. V shed 3 bases and J shed 2 bases, with 17 bases lying between them. Germline V gene data show CDR1 as KGHSH and CDR2 as LQKENI. CDR3 length: 16 amino acids. The method was immunoSEQ multiplex PCR; TCRdb's version includes in-frame clones alone and lacks a portion of them. The sample holds about 76,000 clones, about 91% seen once. This entry comes from a study of OX40 agonist ivuxolimab in advanced cancers. The chain couples TRBV18 to TRBJ2-7; TRBD1 might be the D (6 bases). The input for sequencing was CD4+ or CD8+ T cells sorted from blood, taken in a trial of the OX40 agonist ivuxolimab. This clonotype was obtained from an adult with an advanced solid tumor such as melanoma, head and neck, liver or kidney cancer. Here the CDR3 DNA reads TGTGCCAGCTCACCTGTCAGACCTCAGGGGCCCTACGAGCAGTACGTC. Translating it yields CASSPVRPQGPYEQYV.